This T cell receptor (beta chain) emerged from a study of T cell repertoires in cytomegalovirus infection. Study background: Carrying CMV and the relevant HLA type showed in public TCR beta signatures.

In the case of this clonotype: Antigen: not known.

TCRdb reprocessed the reads with MiXCR, giving one entry per CDR3 protein. The repertoire holds under 300,000 distinct CDR3 sequences, with roughly an eighth as singletons. Study results and limitations: Across the ex vivo response, the dominant clonotypes were HLA-C-restricted CMV-specific TCR beta clonotypes.

The sequenced material came from PBMCs. The TCR sequence derives from a human donor in good health (CMV status not recorded). Some clones in this sample may be carry-over from other donors' samples.

As DNA, the CDR3 is TGTGCCAGCAGCCACGAGACATATGGCTACACCTTC. Residues: CASSHETYGYTF. This chain connects TRBV7-9 to TRBJ1-2; D gene unclear. CDR3 length: 12 amino acids. Germline loops: CDR1 SEHNR, CDR2 FQNEAQ (reference sequence). The V end lost 5 bases, the J end lost 5 bases, and 9 bases lay between the germline ends.